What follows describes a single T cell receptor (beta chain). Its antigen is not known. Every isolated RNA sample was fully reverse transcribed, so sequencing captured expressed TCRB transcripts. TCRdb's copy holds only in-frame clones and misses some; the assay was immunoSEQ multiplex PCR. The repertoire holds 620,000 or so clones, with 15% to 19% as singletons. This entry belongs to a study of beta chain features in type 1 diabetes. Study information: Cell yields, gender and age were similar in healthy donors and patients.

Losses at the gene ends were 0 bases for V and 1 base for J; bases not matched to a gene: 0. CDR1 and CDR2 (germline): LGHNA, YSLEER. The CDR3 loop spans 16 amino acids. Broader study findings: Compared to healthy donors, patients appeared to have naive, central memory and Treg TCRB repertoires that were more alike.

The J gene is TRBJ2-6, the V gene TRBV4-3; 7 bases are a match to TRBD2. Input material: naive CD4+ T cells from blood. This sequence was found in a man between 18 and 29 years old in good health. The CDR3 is CASSQEGGSGANVLTF. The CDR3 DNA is TGCGCCAGCAGCCAAGAGGGGGGGTCTGGGGCCAACGTCCTGACTTTC.